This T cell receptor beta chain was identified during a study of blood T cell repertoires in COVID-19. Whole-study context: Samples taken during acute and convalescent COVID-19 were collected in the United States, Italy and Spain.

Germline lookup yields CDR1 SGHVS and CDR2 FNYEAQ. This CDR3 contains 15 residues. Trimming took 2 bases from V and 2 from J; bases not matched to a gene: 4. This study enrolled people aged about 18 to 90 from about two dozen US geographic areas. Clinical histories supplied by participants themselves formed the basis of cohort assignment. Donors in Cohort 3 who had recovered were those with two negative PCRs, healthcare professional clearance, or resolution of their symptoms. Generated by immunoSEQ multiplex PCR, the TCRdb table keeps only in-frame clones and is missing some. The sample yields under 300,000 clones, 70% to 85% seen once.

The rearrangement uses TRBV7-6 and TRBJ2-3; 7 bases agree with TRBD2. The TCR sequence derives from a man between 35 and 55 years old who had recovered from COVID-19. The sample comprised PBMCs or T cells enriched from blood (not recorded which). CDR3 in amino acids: CASSLSGIITDTQYF. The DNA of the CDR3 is TGTGCCAGCAGCTTAAGCGGGATCATCACAGATACGCAGTATTTT.